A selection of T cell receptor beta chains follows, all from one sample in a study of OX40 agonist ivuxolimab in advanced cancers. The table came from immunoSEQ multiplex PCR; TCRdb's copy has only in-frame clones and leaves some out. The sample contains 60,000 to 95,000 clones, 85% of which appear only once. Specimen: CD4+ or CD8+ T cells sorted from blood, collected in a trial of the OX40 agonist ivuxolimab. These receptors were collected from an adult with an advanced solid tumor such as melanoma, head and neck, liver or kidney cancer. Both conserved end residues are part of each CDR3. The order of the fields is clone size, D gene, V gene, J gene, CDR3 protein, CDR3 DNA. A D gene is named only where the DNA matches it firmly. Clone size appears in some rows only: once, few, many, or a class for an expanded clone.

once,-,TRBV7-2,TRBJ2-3,CASSFSGRADTQYF,TGTGCCAGCAGCTTCTCAGGTCGGGCAGATACGCAGTATTTT
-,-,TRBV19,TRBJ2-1,CASSISRQSAEQFF,TGTGCCAGTAGTATATCACGACAGTCTGCTGAGCAGTTCTTC
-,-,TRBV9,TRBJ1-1,CASSVDGRGEAFF,TGTGCCAGCAGCGTAGACGGAAGGGGTGAAGCTTTCTTT
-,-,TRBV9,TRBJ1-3,CASSVRAGRGYEGSGNTIYF,TGTGCCAGCAGCGTACGCGCGGGCAGAGGGTATGAAGGCTCTGGAAACACCATATATTTT
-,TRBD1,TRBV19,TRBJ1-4,CASSATGGNEKLFF,TGTGCCAGTAGTGCTACAGGGGGTAATGAAAAACTGTTTTTT
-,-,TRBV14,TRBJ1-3,CASSQGSRWQGRNTIYF,TGTGCCAGCAGCCAAGGATCAAGATGGCAGGGGCGAAACACCATATATTTT
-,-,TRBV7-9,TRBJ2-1,CASGLSNEQFF,TGTGCCAGCGGTTTATCCAATGAGCAGTTCTTC
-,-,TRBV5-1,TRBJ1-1,CASSLEGLNTEAFF,TGCGCCAGCAGCTTGGAGGGGTTAAACACTGAAGCTTTCTTT
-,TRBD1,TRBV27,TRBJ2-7,CASSLRGTGRYEQYF,TGTGCCAGCAGTTTAAGAGGGACAGGGAGGTACGAGCAGTACTTC
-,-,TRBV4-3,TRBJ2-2,CASSQEGGKSGELFF,TGCGCCAGCAGCCAAGAAGGTGGTAAATCCGGGGAGCTGTTTTTT
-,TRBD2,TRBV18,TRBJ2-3,CASSPRPAGGRTDTQYF,TGTGCCAGCTCACCACGCCCAGCGGGGGGGCGGACAGATACGCAGTATTTT
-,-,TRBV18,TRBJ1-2,CASSPGRQLYGYTF,TGTGCCAGCTCACCAGGCAGACAACTCTATGGCTACACCTTC
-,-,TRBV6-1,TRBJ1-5,CASKNSNQPQHF,TGTGCCAGCAAGAATAGCAATCAGCCCCAGCATTTT
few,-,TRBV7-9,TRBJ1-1,CASSLMNTEAFF,TGTGCCAGCAGCTTAATGAACACTGAAGCTTTCTTT
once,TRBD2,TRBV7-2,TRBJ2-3,CASSLARAGNTDTQYF,TGTGCCAGCAGCTTAGCGCGAGCGGGGAACACAGATACGCAGTATTTT
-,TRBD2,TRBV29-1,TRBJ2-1,CSVATSGGNEQFF,TGCAGCGTTGCGACTAGCGGGGGTAATGAGCAGTTCTTC
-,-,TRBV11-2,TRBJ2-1,CASSLFGIHNEQFF,TGTGCCAGCAGCTTGTTCGGGATTCACAATGAGCAGTTCTTC
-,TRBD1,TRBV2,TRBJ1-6,CASSGLAGTGGWTYNSPLHF,TGTGCCAGCAGTGGATTAGCAGGTACAGGGGGCTGGACCTATAATTCACCCCTCCACTTT
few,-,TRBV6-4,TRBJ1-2,CASPLKGSYGYTF,TGTGCCAGCCCGCTGAAGGGCAGCTATGGCTACACCTTC
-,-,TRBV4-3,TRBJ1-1,CASNREGNTEAFF,TGCGCCAGCAACCGAGAGGGGAACACTGAAGCTTTCTTT
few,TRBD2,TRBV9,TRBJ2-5,CASSVGVAGGPKETQYF,TGTGCCAGCAGCGTAGGGGTAGCGGGGGGGCCGAAAGAGACCCAGTACTTC
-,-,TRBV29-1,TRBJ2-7,CSVARGPNSYEQYF,TGCAGCGTTGCAAGGGGACCCAACTCCTACGAGCAGTACTTC
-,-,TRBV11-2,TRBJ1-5,CASSPGAGVSNQPQHF,TGTGCCAGCAGCCCGGGGGCAGGGGTAAGCAATCAGCCCCAGCATTTT
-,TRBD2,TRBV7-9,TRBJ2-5,CASSTLAGGAETQYF,TGTGCCAGCAGCACACTAGCGGGGGGGGCGGAGACCCAGTACTTC
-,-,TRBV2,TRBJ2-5,CASSATGWTQYF,TGTGCCAGCAGTGCCACAGGGTGGACCCAGTACTTC
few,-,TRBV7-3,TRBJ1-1,CASSLMPTALNTEAFF,TGTGCCAGCAGCTTAATGCCGACAGCTTTGAACACTGAAGCTTTCTTT
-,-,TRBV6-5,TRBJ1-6,CASRTGYNSPLHF,TGTGCCAGCAGAACAGGATATAATTCACCCCTCCACTTT
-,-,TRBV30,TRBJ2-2,CAWTRLEAANTGELFF,TGTGCCTGGACCCGATTAGAGGCCGCGAACACCGGGGAGCTGTTTTTT
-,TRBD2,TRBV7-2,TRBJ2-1,CASSLVGLAGYNEQFF,TGTGCCAGCAGCTTAGTAGGGCTAGCGGGTTACAATGAGCAGTTCTTC
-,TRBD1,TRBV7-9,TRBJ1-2,CASSRDSYGYTF,TGTGCCAGCAGCCGGGACAGCTATGGCTACACCTTC
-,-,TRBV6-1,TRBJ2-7,CASSASYEQYF,TGTGCCAGCAGTGCCTCCTACGAGCAGTACTTC
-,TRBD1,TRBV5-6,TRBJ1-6,CASRSARGSSPLHF,TGTGCCAGCAGATCAGCCAGGGGGTCGTCACCCCTCCACTTT
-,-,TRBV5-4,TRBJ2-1,CASSQETSSYNEQFF,TGTGCCAGCAGCCAAGAAACGAGCTCCTACAATGAGCAGTTCTTC
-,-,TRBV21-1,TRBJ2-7,CASSRAGLVSIYEQYF,TGTGCCAGCAGCAGAGCCGGACTAGTGAGTATCTACGAGCAGTACTTC
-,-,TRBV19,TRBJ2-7,CASSIGRGPYEQYF,TGTGCCAGTAGTATAGGTCGGGGGCCCTACGAGCAGTACTTC
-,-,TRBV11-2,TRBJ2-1,CASSPISTSRNNEQFF,TGTGCCAGCAGCCCTATAAGCACTAGCAGAAACAATGAGCAGTTCTTC
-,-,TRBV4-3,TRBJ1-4,CASSQVKEILFF,TGCGCCAGCAGCCAAGTTAAAGAGATACTGTTTTTT
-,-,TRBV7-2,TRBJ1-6,CASATDLGSPLHF,TGTGCCAGCGCGACGGATTTGGGATCACCCCTCCACTTT
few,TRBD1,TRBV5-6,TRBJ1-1,CASSLTGTGGTEAFF,TGTGCCAGCAGCTTGACCGGGACAGGGGGCACTGAAGCTTTCTTT
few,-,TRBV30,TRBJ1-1,CAWHRVQGNTEAFF,TGTGCCTGGCACAGGGTTCAGGGGAACACTGAAGCTTTCTTT
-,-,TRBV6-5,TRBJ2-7,CASSVNREQYF,TGTGCCAGCTCAGTTAACCGCGAGCAGTACTTC
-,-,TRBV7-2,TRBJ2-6,CASSPAGFPSGANVLTF,TGTGCCAGCAGCCCGGCGGGGTTTCCCTCTGGGGCCAACGTCCTGACTTTC
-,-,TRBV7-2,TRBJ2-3,CASSLEPHTDTQYF,TGTGCCAGCAGCTTAGAACCCCACACAGATACGCAGTATTTT
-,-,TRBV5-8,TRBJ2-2,CASSPTRLSTGELFF,TGTGCCAGCAGCCCAACTAGGCTATCCACCGGGGAGCTGTTTTTT
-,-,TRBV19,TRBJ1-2,CASSPDYFYGYTF,TGTGCCAGTAGTCCGGATTACTTCTATGGCTACACCTTC
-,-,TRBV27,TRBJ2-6,CASRPGTAGANVLTF,TGTGCCAGCAGGCCCGGGACGGCTGGGGCCAACGTCCTGACTTTC
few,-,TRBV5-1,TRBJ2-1,CASSTGTGGPYNEQFF,TGCGCCAGCAGCACCGGGACTGGGGGGCCTTACAATGAGCAGTTCTTC
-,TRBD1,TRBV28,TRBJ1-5,CASYRTGGNQPQHF,TGTGCCAGTTACAGGACAGGCGGCAATCAGCCCCAGCATTTT
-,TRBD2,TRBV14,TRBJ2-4,CASSQNTGGNIQYF,TGTGCCAGCAGCCAAAACACGGGGGGTAACATTCAGTACTTC
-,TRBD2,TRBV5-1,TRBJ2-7,CASSLTSGNYEQYF,TGCGCCAGCAGTTTGACTAGCGGGAACTACGAGCAGTACTTC
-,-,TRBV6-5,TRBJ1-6,CASSFTDSPLHF,TGTGCCAGCAGTTTCACGGACTCACCCCTCCACTTT
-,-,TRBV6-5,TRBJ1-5,CASSFDYNQPQHF,TGTGCCAGCAGTTTCGATTACAATCAGCCCCAGCATTTT
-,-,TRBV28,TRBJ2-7,CASRSRRALYEQYF,TGTGCCAGCAGGTCCCGCAGGGCCCTCTACGAGCAGTACTTC
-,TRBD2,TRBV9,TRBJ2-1,CASSVEAGFYNEQFF,TGTGCCAGCAGCGTGGAAGCGGGGTTTTACAATGAGCAGTTCTTC
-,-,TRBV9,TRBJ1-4,CASIGDEKLFF,TGTGCCAGCATCGGCGATGAAAAACTGTTTTTT
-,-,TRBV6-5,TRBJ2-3,CASSYGGGEADTQYF,TGTGCCAGCAGTTACGGAGGGGGAGAAGCAGATACGCAGTATTTT